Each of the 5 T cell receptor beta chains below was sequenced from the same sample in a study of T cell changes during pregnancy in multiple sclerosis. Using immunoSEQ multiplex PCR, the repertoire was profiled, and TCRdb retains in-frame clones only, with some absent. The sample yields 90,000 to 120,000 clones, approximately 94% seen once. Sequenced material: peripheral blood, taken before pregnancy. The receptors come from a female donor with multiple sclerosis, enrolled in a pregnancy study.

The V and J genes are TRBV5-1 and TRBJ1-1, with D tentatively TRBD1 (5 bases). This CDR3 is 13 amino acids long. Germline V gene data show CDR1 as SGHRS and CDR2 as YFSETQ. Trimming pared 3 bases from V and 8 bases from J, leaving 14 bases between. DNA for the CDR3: TGCGCCAGCAGCTGGGGCTCGAGCAGGGAAGCTTTCTTT. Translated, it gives CASSWGSSREAFF. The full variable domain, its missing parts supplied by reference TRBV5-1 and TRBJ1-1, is KAGVTQTPRYLIKTRGQQVTLSCSPISGHRSVSWYQQTPGQGLQFLFEYFSETQRNKGNFPGRFSGRQFSNSRSEMNVSTLELGDSALYLCASSWGSSREAFFGQGTRLTVV.

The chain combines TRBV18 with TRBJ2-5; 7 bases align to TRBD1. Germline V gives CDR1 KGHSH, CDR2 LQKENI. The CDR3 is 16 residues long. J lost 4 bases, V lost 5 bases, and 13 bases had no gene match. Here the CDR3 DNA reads TGTGCCAGCTCATCGGGTAGGGGGCGCTTAGCAGAGACCCAGTACTTC. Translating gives CASSSGRGRLAETQYF.

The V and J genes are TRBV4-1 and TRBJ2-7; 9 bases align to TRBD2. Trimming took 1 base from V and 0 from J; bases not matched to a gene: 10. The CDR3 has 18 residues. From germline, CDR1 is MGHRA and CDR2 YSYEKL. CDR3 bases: TGCGCCAGCAGCCAAGTCCCTATAACTAGCGGGTTCTCCTACGAGCAGTACTTC. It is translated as CASSQVPITSGFSYEQYF.

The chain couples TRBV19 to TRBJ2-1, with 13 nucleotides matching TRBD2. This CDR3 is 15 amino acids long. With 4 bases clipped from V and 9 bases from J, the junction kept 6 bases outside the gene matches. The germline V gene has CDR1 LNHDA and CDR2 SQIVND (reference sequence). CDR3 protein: CASSTGLAGLGEQFF. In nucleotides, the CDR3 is TGTGCCAGTAGTACGGGACTAGCGGGATTGGGTGAGCAGTTCTTC.

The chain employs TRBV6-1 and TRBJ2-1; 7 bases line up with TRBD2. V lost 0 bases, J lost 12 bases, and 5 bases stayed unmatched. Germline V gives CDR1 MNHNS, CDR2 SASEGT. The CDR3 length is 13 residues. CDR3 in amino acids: CASSEAGLDSQFF. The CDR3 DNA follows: TGTGCCAGCAGTGAAGCCGGACTAGATTCGCAGTTCTTC.